Presented here are 26 T cell receptor beta chains from one specimen sequenced in a study of response to subunit inactivated influenza vaccine. TCRdb ran MiXCR on the RT-PCR reads and lists one entry per CDR3 protein. The data contain approximately 700,000 distinct CDR3 sequences, approximately 15% of them singletons. The material was PBMCs from blood, obtained 14 to 15 days before vaccination. The receptor source for this set is a man aged 45-65 years who received an inactivated influenza vaccine.

This clonotype was seen repeatedly, ten times or more. The rearrangement uses TRBV7-8 and TRBJ2-2, with D unclear. The V gene's germline CDR1 is SGHVS and CDR2 FQNEAQ. The V and J ends lost 4 bases and 0 bases respectively, with 6 bases between them. The CDR3 is made up of 14 amino acids. The CDR3 DNA is TGTGCCAGCAGCTCCACGGCGAACACCGGGGAGCTGTTTTTT. It translates to CASSSTANTGELFF.

This clonotype was counted between two and nine times. The chain employs TRBV5-1 and TRBJ1-5; tentatively, D is TRBD1 (6 bases). This CDR3 has 17 residues. Trimming left V 5 bases short and J 0 bases short, with 18 bases between. Germline CDR1 SGHRS, CDR2 YFSETQ. The CDR3 is CASRAGTPPYSNQPQHF. The CDR3 bases are TGCGCCAGCAGGGCTGGGACACCTCCTTATAGCAATCAGCCCCAGCATTTT.

The CDR3 region is CASSQGRRAMFNEQFF. The DNA of the CDR3 is TGTGCCAGCAGCCAAGGGAGGCGGGCTATGTTCAATGAGCAGTTCTTC. The genes are TRBV3-1 and TRBJ2-1, with TRBD2 as a possible D gene (5 bases). Trimming pared 1 base from V and 6 bases from J, leaving 16 bases between. This CDR3 has 16 residues. The germline CDR1 and CDR2 sequences are LGHDT and YNNKEL (reference sequence).

This clonotype has more than one count but fewer than ten. The V gene is TRBV7-2, the J gene TRBJ2-7; D gene uncertain. Trimming took 5 bases from V and 3 from J, leaving 11 bases between them. CDR1 SGHTA and CDR2 FQGNSA come from the germline V gene. The CDR3 sequence is 13 residues long. The CDR3 bases are TGTGCCAGCAGCACCACCCACCACTACGAGCAGTACTTC. Its translation is CASSTTHHYEQYF. The full variable domain, completed using reference TRBV7-2 and TRBJ2-7, is GAGVSQSPSNKVTEKGKDVELRCDPISGHTALYWYRQSLGQGLEFLIYFQGNSAPDKSGLPSDRFSAERTGGSVSTLTIQRTQQEDSAVYLCASSTTHHYEQYFGPGTRLTVT.

This clonotype was observed a few times. The chain combines TRBV7-8 with TRBJ2-2; D remains unclear. Trimming pared 8 bases from V and 8 bases from J, leaving 0 bases between. The V gene's germline CDR1 is SGHVS and CDR2 FQNEAQ. The CDR3 totals 8 residues. CDR3: CASGELFF. The CDR3 nucleotides are TGTGCCAGCGGGGAGCTGTTTTTT.

The V call is TRBV18, the J call TRBJ1-1, with a weak D call TRBD1 (5 bases). CDR1 is KGHSH, CDR2 LQKENI, per germline. The length of the CDR3 is 14 residues. V shed 4 bases and J shed 5 bases, with 14 bases lying between them. The CDR3 bases are TGTGCCAGCTCACAACGGGGACTTCAGACTGAAGCTTTCTTT. Its translation: CASSQRGLQTEAFF.

V is TRBV20-1 and J is TRBJ2-2; 8 bases map to TRBD2. CDR1 is DFQATT and CDR2 is SNEGSKA in the germline V gene (reference sequence). The V gene end was trimmed by 1 base and the J gene end by 5 bases; junction bases not matched to a gene: 6. The CDR3 has 15 residues. The chain's CDR3 is CSARGKAGVTGELFF. In nucleotides, the CDR3 is TGCAGTGCTAGAGGAAAAGCGGGAGTTACCGGGGAGCTGTTTTTT.

This clonotype has a handful of counts. The chain joins TRBV30 to TRBJ2-5, with 8 bases lining up with TRBD1. CDR1 is GTSNPN, CDR2 SVGIG, per germline (reference sequence). The CDR3 has 14 amino acids. The J segment lost 5 bases and the V segment lost 3 bases, leaving 8 bases of the junction unmatched. CDR3 protein: CAWRDPGGWETQYF. For the CDR3, the DNA is TGTGCCTGGAGGGATCCAGGGGGCTGGGAGACCCAGTACTTC.

This clonotype was detected only a few times. This chain uses TRBV18 with TRBJ1-2; D is possibly TRBD1 (5 bases). The length of the CDR3 is 17 residues. Germline CDR1 and CDR2: KGHSH and LQKENI. Trimming took 8 bases from V and 0 from J, leaving 22 bases between them. CDR3 DNA sequence: TGTGCCAGCAAGGAACAATTGCAGGGATCATCTAACTATGGCTACACCTTC. Translation: CASKEQLQGSSNYGYTF. Full variable domain (remainder filled in from reference TRBV18 and TRBJ1-2): NAGVMQNPRHLVRRRGQEARLRCSPMKGHSHVYWYRQLPEEGLKFMVYLQKENIIDESGMPKERFSAEFPKEGPSILRIQQVVRGDSAAYFCASKEQLQGSSNYGYTFGSGTRLTVV.

This clonotype was counted at least ten times. V is TRBV7-3 and J is TRBJ2-2; 8 bases match TRBD1. CDR1 and CDR2 from the germline V gene are SGHTA and FQGTGA. The CDR3 runs to 16 residues. Unmatched junction bases numbered 6, after V lost 2 bases and J lost 4 bases. The CDR3: CASSLGQGRSTGELFF. CDR3 nucleotide sequence: TGTGCCAGCAGCTTAGGACAGGGTCGAAGCACCGGGGAGCTGTTTTTT.

This clonotype was found a few times. The CDR3 sequence: CSARDRLGQPQHF. CDR3 sequence (DNA): TGCAGTGCTAGAGATCGTTTGGGTCAGCCCCAGCATTTT. This chain links TRBV20-1 with TRBJ1-5, with D unclear. From germline, CDR1 is DFQATT and CDR2 SNEGSKA (reference sequence). V gave up 0 bases and J gave up 6 bases, with 9 bases separating them. This CDR3 comprises 13 residues.

The chain combines TRBV4-1 with TRBJ1-2, with a weak D call TRBD1 (6 bases). This CDR3 is built from 18 residues. The V and J ends lost 4 bases and 4 bases respectively, with 25 bases between them. Looked up from germline, CDR1 is MGHRA and CDR2 is YSYEKL. This CDR3 reads CASSLILGIQGGSYGYTF. CDR3 coding DNA: TGCGCCAGCAGCCTCATTTTAGGGATACAGGGAGGTAGCTATGGCTACACCTTC.

The V and J genes are TRBV4-1 and TRBJ2-2; tentative D call: TRBD2 (6 bases). The CDR3 covers 14 residues. Per the germline V gene, CDR1 is MGHRA and CDR2 is YSYEKL. V was cut by 0 bases and J by 7 bases, with 9 bases left in between. The CDR3 nucleotides read TGCGCCAGCAGCCAAGAGGTGGGGGGCGGGGAGCTGTTTTTT. Encoded protein: CASSQEVGGGELFF.

V gene TRBV7-8 combines with J gene TRBJ2-3, with 11 bases identical to TRBD1. This CDR3 spans 17 amino acids. The V segment lost 5 bases and the J segment 6 bases; nucleotides outside the gene matches: 13. Germline V CDR1 and CDR2: SGHVS, FQNEAQ. CDR3 amino acids: CASSPLPGQGVGDTQYF. In DNA, the CDR3 is TGTGCCAGCAGCCCCCTGCCGGGACAGGGGGTAGGGGATACGCAGTATTTT.

This clonotype was counted ten times or more. This sequence joins TRBV28 and TRBJ2-2; no clear D. The CDR3 runs 14 residues. Germline V gives CDR1 MDHEN, CDR2 SYDVKM. The V gene lost 6 bases and the J gene lost 4 bases, with 12 bases spanning the gap. CDR3 loop: CASRGQVLTGELFF. CDR3 sequence (DNA): TGTGCCAGCAGGGGCCAGGTACTCACCGGGGAGCTGTTTTTT.

The chain has TRBV6-5 and TRBJ2-7; D is unclear. V was clipped by 5 bases and J by 4 bases, with 6 bases between them. The CDR3 length is 11 residues. Germline lookup yields CDR1 MNHEY and CDR2 SVGAGI. The chain's CDR3 is CASSNKYEQYF. The DNA for the CDR3 is TGTGCCAGCAGTAACAAGTACGAGCAGTACTTC.

The sample holds a few counts of this clonotype. The rearrangement uses TRBV3-1 and TRBJ2-7; 7 nucleotides agree with TRBD2. Germline V gives CDR1 LGHDT, CDR2 YNNKEL (reference sequence). V shed 0 bases and J 1 base; nucleotides not matched to a gene: 3. The CDR3 consists of 15 residues. The CDR3 nucleotides read TGTGCCAGCAGCCAAGAGAGACTAGCATCCTACGAGCAGTACTTC. It yields the protein CASSQERLASYEQYF.

This clonotype came up a few times. The CDR3 reads CATSRVGGGTEAFF. CDR3 DNA: TGTGCCACCAGCAGAGTAGGGGGTGGCACTGAAGCTTTCTTT. The chain links TRBV15 to TRBJ1-1, with D possibly TRBD1 on 6 matching bases. The CDR3 spans 14 residues. Germline V gene data show CDR1 as LNHNV and CDR2 as YYDKDF (reference sequence). Trimming shortened V by 1 base and J by 4 bases, and 10 bases separated the two germline ends.

This chain uses TRBV11-1 with TRBJ2-3; the D gene is possibly TRBD1 (7 bases). CDR3 length equals 20 residues. Trimming cost V 2 bases and J 0 bases, with 24 bases left between them. Germline values: CDR1 SGHAT, CDR2 FQDESV (reference sequence). The CDR3 DNA reads as TGTGCCAGCAGCTTACCCCTTCGGACAGGTCCGGGGACTAGCACAGATACGCAGTATTTT. It codes for CASSLPLRTGPGTSTDTQYF.

This clonotype has at least ten counts. The chain employs TRBV28 and TRBJ1-1, with a weak D call TRBD1 (6 bases). V lost 5 bases, J lost 1 base, and 14 bases lay in between. The V gene's germline CDR1 is MDHEN and CDR2 SYDVKM. This CDR3 contains 15 residues. As DNA, the CDR3 is TGTGCCAGCAGTCCCCCGGGGGGGGCGAACACTGAAGCTTTCTTT. It yields the protein CASSPPGGANTEAFF. Variable domain in full (rest from reference TRBV28 and TRBJ1-1): DVKVTQSSRYLVKRTGEKVFLECVQDMDHENMFWYRQDPGLGLRLIYFSYDVKMKEKGDIPEGYSVSREKKERFSLILESASTNQTSMYLCASSPPGGANTEAFFGQGTRLTVV.

This clonotype appeared a few times. J is TRBJ2-3 and V is TRBV3-1; 8 bases match TRBD1. The CDR3 runs to 17 residues. Trimming at V came to 4 bases and at J to 4 bases, leaving 13 bases not matched to a gene. CDR1 is LGHDT and CDR2 is YNNKEL in the germline V gene (reference sequence). The CDR3 spells CASSPEAGTGSADTQYF. The CDR3 region has the DNA TGTGCCAGCAGCCCGGAGGCAGGGACAGGTAGCGCAGATACGCAGTATTTT.

The V gene is TRBV3-1, the J gene TRBJ2-7; 7 bases fit TRBD1. CDR3 length: 16 residues. Per the germline V gene, CDR1 is LGHDT and CDR2 is YNNKEL (reference sequence). The J segment lost 6 bases and the V segment lost 1 base, leaving 12 bases of the junction unmatched. The CDR3 region is CASSQAGTVRLGEQYF. CDR3 coding DNA: TGTGCCAGCAGCCAAGCCGGGACAGTGCGGCTGGGCGAGCAGTACTTC.

This clonotype was observed a few times. J is TRBJ2-6 and V is TRBV7-9; unclear D gene. The germline V and J ends were trimmed by 4 bases and 3 bases, with 16 bases remaining between them. The germline V gene encodes CDR1 SEHNR and CDR2 FQNEAQ (reference sequence). The length of the CDR3 is 17 residues. Here the CDR3 DNA reads TGTGCCAGCAGCTACTTGAGCTTGTCGTTTGGGGCCAACGTCCTGACTTTC. This gives the protein CASSYLSLSFGANVLTF.

This clonotype was seen more than once but under ten times. The CDR3 DNA reads as TGTGCCAGCAGCTTCCCGGGACCGCGGTACGAGCAGTACTTC. Its translation: CASSFPGPRYEQYF. V is TRBV7-9 and J is TRBJ2-7; D possibly matches TRBD1 or TRBD2 (5 bases each). The V and J ends lost 3 bases and 4 bases respectively, with 13 bases between them. This CDR3 contains 14 residues. Germline V gene sequence: CDR1 SEHNR, CDR2 FQNEAQ (reference sequence).

This clonotype came up many times. The V call is TRBV15, the J call TRBJ1-1; no reliable D call. Germline V gene data show CDR1 as LNHNV and CDR2 as YYDKDF (reference sequence). Deletions cut 5 bases from V and 11 bases from J, with 21 bases between. CDR3 length: 14 residues. CDR3 DNA: TGTGCCACCAGCTCTAGTTTCCTTGTTTTGGAGGCTTTCTTT. Its translation: CATSSSFLVLEAFF.

V and J are TRBV29-1 and TRBJ1-1; possibly TRBD1 for D (6 bases). The germline gives CDR1 SQVTM, CDR2 ANQGSEA. Trimming removed 2 bases from V and 4 bases from J, with 11 bases in between. CDR3 length: 13 amino acids. Written as DNA, the CDR3 is TGCAGCGTTGAATTCGGGGGCGGCACTGAAGCTTTCTTT. This codes for CSVEFGGGTEAFF.